Listed here are 2 T cell receptor beta chains from one sample, sequenced in a study of cytomegalovirus exposure and HLA in healthy donors. Both 60 Vbeta primers and 13 Jbeta primers went into the PCR. Produced via immunoSEQ multiplex PCR; TCRdb's table is partial and in-frame only. The profile shows around 110,000 clones, around 77% of them singletons. The sample comprised PBMCs. Receptor source: a male donor in good health and CMV-seronegative.

J is TRBJ2-1 and V is TRBV9; 10 bases line up with TRBD2. The CDR3 has 19 residues. Germline values: CDR1 SGDLS, CDR2 YYNGEE. Trimming took 4 bases from V and 0 from J; bases not matched to a gene: 13. CDR3 in DNA: TGTGCCAGCAGCCTCGGGACTAGCGCCTTGGTGAGCTCCTACAATGAGCAGTTCTTC. Protein product: CASSLGTSALVSSYNEQFF.

The chain has TRBV5-1 and TRBJ1-1; 9 bases map to TRBD1. This CDR3 spans 17 amino acids. Trimming at V came to 3 bases and at J to 1 base, leaving 10 bases not matched to a gene. CDR1 and CDR2 from the germline V gene are SGHRS and YFSETQ. CDR3 in DNA: TGCGCCAGCAGCTACAGGGGGCGCGAGGTTTGGAACACTGAAGCTTTCTTT. It encodes CASSYRGREVWNTEAFF.